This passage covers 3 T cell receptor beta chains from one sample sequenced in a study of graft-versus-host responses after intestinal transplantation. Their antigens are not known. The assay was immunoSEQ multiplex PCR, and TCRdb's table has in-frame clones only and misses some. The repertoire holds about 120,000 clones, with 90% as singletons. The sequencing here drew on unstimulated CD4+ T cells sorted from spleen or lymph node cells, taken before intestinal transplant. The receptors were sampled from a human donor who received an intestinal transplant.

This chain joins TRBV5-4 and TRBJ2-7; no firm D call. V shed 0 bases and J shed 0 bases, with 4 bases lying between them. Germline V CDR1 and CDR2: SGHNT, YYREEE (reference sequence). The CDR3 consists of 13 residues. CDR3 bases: TGTGCCAGCAGCTTGGGGCACTCCTACGAGCAGTACTTC. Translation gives CASSLGHSYEQYF.

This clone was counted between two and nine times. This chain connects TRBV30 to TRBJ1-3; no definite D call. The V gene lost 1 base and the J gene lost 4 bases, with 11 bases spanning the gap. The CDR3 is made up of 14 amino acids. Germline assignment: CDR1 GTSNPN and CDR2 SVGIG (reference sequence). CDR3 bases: TGTGCCTGGAGTGCAGGAACAGCCGGAAACACCATATATTTT. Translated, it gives CAWSAGTAGNTIYF.

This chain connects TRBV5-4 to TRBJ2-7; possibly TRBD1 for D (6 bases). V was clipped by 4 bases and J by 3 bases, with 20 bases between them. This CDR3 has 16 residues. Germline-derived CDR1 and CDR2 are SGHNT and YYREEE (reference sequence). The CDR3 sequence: CASSGTTGTNIYEQYF. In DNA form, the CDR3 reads TGTGCCAGCAGCGGTACAACCGGGACAAATATCTACGAGCAGTACTTC.